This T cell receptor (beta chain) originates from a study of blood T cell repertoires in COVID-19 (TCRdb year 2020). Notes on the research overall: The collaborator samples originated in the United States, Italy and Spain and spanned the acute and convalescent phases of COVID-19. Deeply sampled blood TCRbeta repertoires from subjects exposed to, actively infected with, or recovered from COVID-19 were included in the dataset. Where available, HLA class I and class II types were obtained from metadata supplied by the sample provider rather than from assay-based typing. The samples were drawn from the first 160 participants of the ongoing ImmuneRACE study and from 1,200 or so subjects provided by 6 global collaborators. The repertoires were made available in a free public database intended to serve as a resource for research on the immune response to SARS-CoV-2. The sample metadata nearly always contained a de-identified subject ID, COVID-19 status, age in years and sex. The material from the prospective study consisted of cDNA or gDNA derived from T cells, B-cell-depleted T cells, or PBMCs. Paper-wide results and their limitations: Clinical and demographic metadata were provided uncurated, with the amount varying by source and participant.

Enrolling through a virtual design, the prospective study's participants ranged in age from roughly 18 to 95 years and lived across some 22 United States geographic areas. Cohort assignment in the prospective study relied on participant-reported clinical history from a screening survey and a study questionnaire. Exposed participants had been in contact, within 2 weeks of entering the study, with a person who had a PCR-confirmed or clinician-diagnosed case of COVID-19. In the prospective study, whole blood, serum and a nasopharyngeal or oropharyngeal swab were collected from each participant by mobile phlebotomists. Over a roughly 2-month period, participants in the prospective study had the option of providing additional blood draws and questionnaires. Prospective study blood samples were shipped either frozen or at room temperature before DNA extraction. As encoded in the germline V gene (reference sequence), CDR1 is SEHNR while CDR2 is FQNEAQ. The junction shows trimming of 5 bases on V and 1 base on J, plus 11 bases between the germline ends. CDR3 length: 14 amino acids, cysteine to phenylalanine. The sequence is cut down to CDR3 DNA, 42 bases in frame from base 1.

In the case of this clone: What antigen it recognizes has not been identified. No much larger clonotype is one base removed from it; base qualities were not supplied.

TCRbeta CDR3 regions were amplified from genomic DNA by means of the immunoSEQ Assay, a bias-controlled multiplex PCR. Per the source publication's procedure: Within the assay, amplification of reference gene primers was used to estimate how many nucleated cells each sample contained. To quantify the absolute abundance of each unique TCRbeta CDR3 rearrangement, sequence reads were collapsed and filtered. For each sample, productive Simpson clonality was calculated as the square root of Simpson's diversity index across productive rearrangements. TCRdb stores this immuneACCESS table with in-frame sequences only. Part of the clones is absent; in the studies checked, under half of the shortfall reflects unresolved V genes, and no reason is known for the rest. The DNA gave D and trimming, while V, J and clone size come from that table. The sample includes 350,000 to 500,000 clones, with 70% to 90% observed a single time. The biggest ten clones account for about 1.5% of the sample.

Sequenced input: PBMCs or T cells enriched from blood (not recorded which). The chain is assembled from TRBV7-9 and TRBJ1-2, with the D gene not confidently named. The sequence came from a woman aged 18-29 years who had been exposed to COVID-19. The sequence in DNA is TGTGCCAGCAGCCCCGGCGGAGTTAACTATGGCTACACCTTC. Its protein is CASSPGGVNYGYTF.